This TCR beta chain came from a study of T cell responses to AZD1222 COVID-19 vaccine. Findings of the study overall: Clonal diversity was possibly underestimated, and white British individuals and females predominated among donors. With dominance at 160-218 and 743-854, vaccine-associated CD4 TCRs spanned spike. Repertoire samples came only from after the peak T cell response.

Sequencing was performed with immunoSEQ multiplex PCR; in TCRdb, only in-frame clones are kept and a portion is missing. The sample contains about 200,000 clones, roughly 94% of which appear only once. The CDR3 totals 15 residues. Trimming cost V 5 bases and J 4 bases, with 14 bases left between them. Per the germline V gene, CDR1 is SGHAT and CDR2 is FQDESV (reference sequence). With respect to this clone: Its antigen is currently unknown.

The sequence derives from an adult who received the MenACWY meningococcal vaccine as a control. This specimen consisted of peripheral blood, obtained 28 days after the second dose of the MenACWY control vaccine. This chain uses TRBV11-1 with TRBJ2-2, with a weak D call TRBD2 (6 bases). The chain's CDR3 is CASSPPGLGTGELFF. The CDR3 DNA is TGTGCCAGCAGCCCTCCGGGACTGGGCACCGGGGAGCTGTTTTTT.